Below, 6 T cell receptor beta chains from the same sample are listed, as sequenced in a study of Graves' ophthalmopathy and Graves' hyperthyroidism. The TCR beta CDR3 regions underwent amplification from RNA transcripts. Second-round multiplex PCR followed a first-round RT-PCR using HTBI primers. Using its own MiXCR run on the multiplex PCR reads, TCRdb lists one record per CDR3 protein. Counted here are about 220,000 distinct CDR3 sequences, about 22% occurring once; the ten biggest clones make up approximately 39%. The source material was peripheral blood. The receptor set was obtained from a woman in her forties or fifties with Graves' ophthalmopathy.

The chain recombines TRBV6-1 with TRBJ1-1, with 8 bases that match TRBD1. The V and J ends lost 7 bases and 3 bases, in that order; junction bases with no gene match: 7. Per germline, CDR1 MNHNS and CDR2 SASEGT. The CDR3 has 14 residues. The chain's CDR3 is CASIKNRGDTEAFF. In DNA form, the CDR3 reads TGTGCCAGCATAAAAAACAGGGGGGACACTGAAGCTTTCTTT.

Ten or more counts support this clonotype. The V call is TRBV19, the J call TRBJ2-2; D ambiguous. Trimming cost V 2 bases and J 2 bases, with 6 bases left between them. The CDR3 is made up of 14 amino acids. The germline CDR1 and CDR2 sequences are LNHDA and SQIVND (reference sequence). Here the CDR3 DNA reads TGTGCCAGTAGTATAAAGCTAAACACCGGGGAGCTGTTTTTT. Protein: CASSIKLNTGELFF.

This clonotype appeared many times. The chain links TRBV27 to TRBJ2-5; D remains ambiguous. CDR3 length: 16 residues. In germline, CDR1 is MNHEY, CDR2 SMNVEV (reference sequence). Trimming shortened V by 5 bases and J by 0 bases, and 16 bases separated the two germline ends. CDR3: CASSPIPFPYQETQYF. CDR3 nucleotides: TGTGCCAGCAGTCCTATACCGTTTCCGTACCAAGAGACCCAGTACTTC.

This clonotype was observed many times. This rearrangement joins TRBV27 to TRBJ1-5; D not certain. Trimming pared 4 bases from V and 0 bases from J, leaving 7 bases between. Germline assignment: CDR1 MNHEY and CDR2 SMNVEV (reference sequence). The CDR3 covers 14 residues. DNA for the CDR3: TGTGCCAGCAGTTCACTGATTAGCAATCAGCCCCAGCATTTT. Protein product: CASSSLISNQPQHF.

This clonotype was seen repeatedly, ten times or more. This chain joins TRBV6-1 and TRBJ1-2; D is undetermined. V dropped 1 base and J dropped 4 bases, with 1 base sitting between them. Germline CDR1 MNHNS, CDR2 SASEGT. The CDR3 has 11 amino acids. CDR3 residues: CASSEVYGYTF. CDR3 in DNA: TGTGCCAGCAGTGAAGTCTATGGCTACACCTTC.

This chain links TRBV7-6 with TRBJ2-5; 8 bases are a match to TRBD2. The CDR3 spans 15 residues. V gave up 0 bases and J gave up 4 bases; unmatched junction bases: 4. The germline V gene has CDR1 SGHVS and CDR2 FNYEAQ. The CDR3: CASSLAGLAGETQYF. The CDR3 coding sequence is TGTGCCAGCAGCTTAGCCGGTCTAGCGGGAGAGACCCAGTACTTC.